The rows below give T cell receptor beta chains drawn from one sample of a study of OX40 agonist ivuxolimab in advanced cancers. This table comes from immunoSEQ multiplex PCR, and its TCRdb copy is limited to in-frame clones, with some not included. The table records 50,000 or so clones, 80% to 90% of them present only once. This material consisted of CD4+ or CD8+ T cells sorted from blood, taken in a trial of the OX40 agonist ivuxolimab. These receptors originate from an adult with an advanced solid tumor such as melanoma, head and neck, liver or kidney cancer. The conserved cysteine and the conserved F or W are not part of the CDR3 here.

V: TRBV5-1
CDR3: ASTGAILEEGGETQY

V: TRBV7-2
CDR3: ASSPTAGRTGELF

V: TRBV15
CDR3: ATSPTDGLNTEAF

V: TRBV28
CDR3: ASLTSGRAYEQY

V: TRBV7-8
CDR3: ASSLVGLGRDTQY

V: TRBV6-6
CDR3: ASSGHDRSYEQY

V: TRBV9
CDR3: ASSVGPGVGDGYT

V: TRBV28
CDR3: ASSLLGQGAYQPQH

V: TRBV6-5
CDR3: ASSNREMNTEAF

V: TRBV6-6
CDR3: ASSLRTQGDYGYT

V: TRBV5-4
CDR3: ASSQEVGNNEKLF

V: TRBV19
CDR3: ASSIYGAVNTEAF

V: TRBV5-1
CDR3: ASSGWGAGTTEAF

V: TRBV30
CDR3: AWRWQGGADTQY

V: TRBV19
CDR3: ASSLETGLTYEQY

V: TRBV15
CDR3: ATSSDRVAGDPLGNQPQH

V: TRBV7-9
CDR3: ASSPDHRDDGYT

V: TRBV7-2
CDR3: ASSLVWGGQETQY

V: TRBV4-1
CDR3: ASSQTGAGSYEQY

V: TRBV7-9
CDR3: ASSFRRSGELF

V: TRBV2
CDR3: ASKAGIGQPQH

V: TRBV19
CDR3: ATSGVGNQPQH

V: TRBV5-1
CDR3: ASSLETEGSIQY

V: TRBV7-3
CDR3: ASSAGTSGPPTGELF

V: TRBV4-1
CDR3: ASSPTGSPTYEQY

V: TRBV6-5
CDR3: ASSANSGNSPLH

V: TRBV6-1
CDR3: ASSEEGQATFSGNTIY

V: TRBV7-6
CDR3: ASSLGGDLTSYEQY

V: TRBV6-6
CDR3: ASSGQQNQPQH

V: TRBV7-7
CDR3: ASSFLRAGGQETQY

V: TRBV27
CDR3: ASSQSRNTGELF

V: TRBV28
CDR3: ASSSETGKPYEQY

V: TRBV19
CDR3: ASSIRDTQY

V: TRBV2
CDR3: ASSAEYSFGEQF

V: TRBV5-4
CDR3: ASSLPGGIQSSYNEQF

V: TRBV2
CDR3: ASQIDGQETQY

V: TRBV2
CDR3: ASIVLWGSPLH

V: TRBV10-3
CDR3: AISGGDGAF

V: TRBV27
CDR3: ASSPLGVVDTQY

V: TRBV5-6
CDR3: ASSLFQETQY

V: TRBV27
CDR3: ASSPGQVYYEQY